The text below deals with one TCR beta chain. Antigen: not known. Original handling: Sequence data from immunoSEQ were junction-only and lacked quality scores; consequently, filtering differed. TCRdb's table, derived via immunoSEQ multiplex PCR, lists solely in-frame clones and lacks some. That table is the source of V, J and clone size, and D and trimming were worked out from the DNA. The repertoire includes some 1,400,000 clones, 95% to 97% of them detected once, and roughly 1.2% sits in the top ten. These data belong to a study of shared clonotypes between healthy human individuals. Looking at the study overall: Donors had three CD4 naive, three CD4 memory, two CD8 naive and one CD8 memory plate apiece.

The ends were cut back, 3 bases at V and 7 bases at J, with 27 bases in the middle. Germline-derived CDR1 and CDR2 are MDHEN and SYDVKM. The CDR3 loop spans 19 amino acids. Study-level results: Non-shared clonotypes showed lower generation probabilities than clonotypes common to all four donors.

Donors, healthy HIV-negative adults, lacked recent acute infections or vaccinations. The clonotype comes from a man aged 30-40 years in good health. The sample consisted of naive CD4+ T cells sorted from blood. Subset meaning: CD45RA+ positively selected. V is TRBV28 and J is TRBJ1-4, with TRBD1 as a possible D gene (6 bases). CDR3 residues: CASSFPTRGQGGRGEKLFF. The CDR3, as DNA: TGTGCCAGCAGTTTTCCCACCCGGGGGCAGGGTGGAAGGGGTGAAAAACTGTTTTTT.